The entry that follows covers one T cell receptor beta chain sequence. Its antigen is currently unknown. This entry belongs to a study of shared clonotypes between healthy human individuals. Germline-derived CDR1 and CDR2 are SGHAT and FQNNGV. The CDR3 sequence is 13 residues long. Between the trimmed V and J ends, which lost 5 bases and 2 bases, there was a span of 10 bases. Clones were read by immunoSEQ multiplex PCR, and TCRdb kept only the in-frame ones, dropping some. Of fewer than 400,000 clones in the sample, 74% were seen once. The study, taken as a whole, reports: In general, naive subsets displayed greater estimated richness than memory subsets did. Sequencing depth was a factor that was expected to affect clonotype sharing among donors. Some naive CD4 clonotypes, around 5%, turned up in common across several donors.

A split of CD4+ cells into CD45RA+ naive and CD45RA-negative memory subsets was performed. The material sequenced was memory CD4+ T cells sorted from blood. Indicated subset: CD45RA-negative fraction. The chain uses TRBV11-2 and TRBJ2-7, with D hard to call. This clonotype originated in a man younger than 40 in good health. CDR3 coding DNA: TGTGCCAGCAGCAGAGACACGACCTACGAGCAGTACTTC. Protein product: CASSRDTTYEQYF.